This T cell receptor beta chain was recovered during a study of T cell responses to AZD1222 COVID-19 vaccine. General study points: Seropositive at baseline were only a handful of AZD1222 recipients. White British donors predominated, females outnumbered males, and clonal diversity was possibly underestimated. Mapped onto spike, vaccine-associated CD4 TCRs spanned it and were dominant at 160-218 and 743-854.

CDR1 and CDR2 (germline): SQVTM, ANQGSEA. Trimming stripped 4 bases from V and 3 bases from J, with 15 bases between. The CDR3 consists of 14 residues. Clones were read by immunoSEQ multiplex PCR, and TCRdb kept only the in-frame ones, dropping some. The sample yields about 180,000 clones, about 87% seen once. Of note for this clone: The antigen is not known.

Sequenced here: peripheral blood, sampled 28 days after the second dose of the MenACWY control vaccine. V is TRBV29-1 and J is TRBJ1-2, with D tentatively TRBD1 (6 bases). The receptor was derived from an adult who received the MenACWY meningococcal vaccine as a control. This chain's CDR3 is CSVGRDISHYGYTF. The CDR3 nucleotides are TGCAGCGTTGGAAGGGACATAAGTCACTATGGCTACACCTTC. The whole variable domain, filled in from reference TRBV29-1 and TRBJ1-2, reads SAVISQKPSRDICQRGTSLTIQCQVDSQVTMMFWYRQQPGQSLTLIATANQGSEATYESGFVIDKFPISRPNLTFSTLTVSNMSPEDSSIYLCSVGRDISHYGYTFGSGTRLTVV.